This TCR beta chain derives from a study of blood T cell repertoires in COVID-19. As for the study in general: T cells, B-cell-depleted T cells, or PBMCs supplied cDNA or gDNA.

Produced via immunoSEQ multiplex PCR; TCRdb's table is partial and in-frame only. The sample has about 180,000 clones; about 80% are singletons. The sequence derives from a human donor in a cohort sampled during active COVID-19. Sequencing was performed on peripheral blood.

CDR3 bases: TGTGCCAGTAGTAAGGATCAGGGTTTGATGGGCAATGAGCAGTTCTTC. Its protein is CASSKDQGLMGNEQFF. The rearrangement links TRBV19 to TRBJ2-1; a possible D gene is TRBD1 (5 bases). V was shortened by 4 bases and J by 6 bases, with 19 bases between the two germline ends. There are 16 residues in the CDR3. Per the germline V gene, CDR1 is LNHDA and CDR2 is SQIVND (reference sequence).